This TCR beta chain was found in a study of T cell responses to AZD1222 COVID-19 vaccine. Study-level points and caveats: An increase in Spike-specific TCR breadth and depth was observed after two AZD1222 doses. The number of AZD1222 recipients seropositive at baseline was only 6 or 7.

As for this clone: No antigen is known for it.

Here immunoSEQ multiplex PCR was the method, and the copy in TCRdb shows in-frame clones only, minus some. The data show about 150,000 clones, with around 85% seen just once and roughly 8.7% held by the top ten. This CDR3 is built from 17 residues. The germline V gene encodes CDR1 WNHNN and CDR2 SYGVQD (reference sequence). The ends were cut back, 7 bases at V and 6 bases at J, with 28 bases in the middle. The receptor was derived from an adult who received the MenACWY meningococcal vaccine as a control. The source was peripheral blood, collected 28 days after the second dose of the MenACWY control vaccine. This rearrangement joins TRBV10-1 to TRBJ2-7; D may be TRBD2 (5 bases). DNA of the CDR3: TGCGCCAGCACTGGCACTTGGCGGTGCGGGCATTCTTGCGAGCAGTACTTC. Its protein is CASTGTWRCGHSCEQYF.